This T cell receptor (beta chain) was recovered during a study of post-analysis software for immune sequencing data. Study-level results: Elevated frequency relative to controls characterized roughly 5 TRBV segments in patients, TRBV5-6, TRBV5-1 and TRBV20-1 among them. Samples sharing a preparation batch grouped tightly together when assessed by F measure.

Note on this clonotype: Its antigen is undetermined.

V lost 2 bases, J lost 0 bases, and 15 bases lay in between. CDR3 length: 17 residues. Carried by the TCR beta cDNA libraries were unique molecular identifiers. TCRdb redid the calling of the PCR reads with MiXCR, one entry per CDR3 protein. The data contain hundreds of thousands of distinct CDR3 sequences, roughly three fifths of them seen just once; the ten biggest clones take up around 10%. What was sequenced was blood. The rearrangement joins TRBV5-7 to TRBJ2-1; no reliable D call. TRBV5-7 is an ORF for which the function is uncertain. The origin of this receptor is a girl aged 2 to 9 with multiple sclerosis. This chain's CDR3 is CASSLWGPRISYNEQFF. The CDR3 DNA is TGTGCCAGCAGCTTATGGGGTCCGAGAATCTCCTACAATGAGCAGTTCTTC.